A selection of T cell receptor beta chains follows, all from one sample in a study of blood T cell repertoires in COVID-19. Clones were sequenced by immunoSEQ multiplex PCR, and TCRdb holds only the in-frame ones, with some missing. In the table there are 130,000 or so clones, roughly 90% of which are singletons. Sample: peripheral blood. The receptors were gathered from a man aged 50 to 59 with acute or convalescent COVID-19. Both conserved end residues are part of each CDR3. D genes are given only for firm matches. Some rows mark clone size as missing; the rest say once, few, many or name a class of expanded clone.

cdr3_aa cdr3_nt clone_size v_call d_call j_call
CASRSERGSSYEQYF TGTGCCAGCAGATCGGAGCGCGGGAGCTCCTACGAGCAGTACTTC NA TRBV25-1 TRBD2 TRBJ2-7
CASSFGEHYEQYF TGCGCCAGCAGCTTCGGGGAACACTACGAGCAGTACTTC once TRBV5-1 NA TRBJ2-7
CASSFGQGSHEKLFF TGTGCCAGCAGCTTCGGACAGGGATCTCATGAAAAACTGTTTTTT NA TRBV7-9 TRBD1 TRBJ1-4
CASAHTGNQPQHF TGTGCCAGTGCCCACACAGGGAATCAGCCCCAGCATTTT NA TRBV19 NA TRBJ1-5
CASSHPDTYQETQYF TGTGCCAGCAGCCACCCGGACACCTACCAAGAGACCCAGTACTTC NA TRBV3-1/TRBV3-2 NA TRBJ2-5
CASSQAPPDRLNNSPLHF TGCGCCAGCAGCCAAGCCCCCCCTGACAGGTTGAATAATTCACCCCTCCACTTT NA TRBV4-1 NA TRBJ1-6
CASSETGGWTEAFF TGTGCCAGCAGTGAAACAGGGGGATGGACTGAAGCTTTCTTT NA TRBV6-1 TRBD1 TRBJ1-1
CASSQDGGATVGQPQHF TGCGCCAGCAGCCAAGATGGAGGGGCAACGGTAGGTCAGCCCCAGCATTTT NA TRBV4-3 NA TRBJ1-5
CASGDRVGMNTEAFF TGTGCCAGTGGTGACAGGGTGGGGATGAACACTGAAGCTTTCTTT few TRBV19 TRBD1 TRBJ1-1
CASSRMTSGRLNEQFF TGCGCCAGCAGCCGGATGACTAGCGGGAGGTTGAATGAGCAGTTCTTC NA TRBV5-1 TRBD2 TRBJ2-1
CASSLGALNTEAFF TGTGCCAGCAGTTTAGGGGCGCTGAACACTGAAGCTTTCTTT NA TRBV28 NA TRBJ1-1
CASSKAGTAWPPEGYTF TGTGCCAGCAGCAAAGCAGGGACAGCCTGGCCCCCAGAGGGCTACACCTTC NA TRBV21-1 NA TRBJ1-2
CASSLGSGWSYEQYF TGTGCCAGCAGCTTAGGGAGCGGGTGGTCCTACGAGCAGTACTTC NA TRBV7-2 NA TRBJ2-7
CASSRGGVFEKLFF TGTGCCAGCAGCCGCGGGGGGGTCTTCGAAAAACTGTTTTTT NA TRBV7-2 NA TRBJ1-4
CASSPRASGGAYNEQFF TGTGCCAGCAGCCCTCGGGCTTCTGGCGGGGCTTACAATGAGCAGTTCTTC NA TRBV9 NA TRBJ2-1
CASGSQAFSGNTIYF TGTGCCAGCGGTTCACAGGCTTTCTCTGGAAACACCATATATTTT once TRBV11-2 NA TRBJ1-3
CASSGLASPRDTQYF TGTGCCAGCAGTGGACTAGCGTCCCCCCGGGATACGCAGTATTTT NA TRBV2 TRBD2 TRBJ2-3
CASSLVPDQETQYF TGCGCCAGCAGCTTGGTTCCAGACCAAGAGACCCAGTACTTC NA TRBV5-1 NA TRBJ2-5
CASSADRDRGVCNQPQHF TGTGCCAGCAGCGCTGACCGGGACAGGGGAGTATGCAATCAGCCCCAGCATTTT NA TRBV21-1 NA TRBJ1-5
CASSLSPPPEQYF TGTGCCAGCAGTTTAAGCCCCCCTCCCGAGCAGTACTTC NA TRBV27 NA TRBJ2-7
CASSVLAGGQTGELFF TGTGCCAGCAGCGTGTTAGCGGGAGGTCAGACCGGGGAGCTGTTTTTT NA TRBV9 TRBD2 TRBJ2-2
CASSLDSSGPYEQFF TGTGCCAGCAGCTTAGATTCTAGCGGGCCTTATGAGCAGTTCTTC NA TRBV11-2 TRBD2 TRBJ2-1
CASSPNQLLGYTF TGTGCCAGCAGCCCCAACCAACTCCTCGGCTACACCTTC NA TRBV3-1/TRBV3-2 NA TRBJ1-2
CASSPRASGSSGANVLTF TGTGCCAGCAGCCCGAGGGCTAGCGGGAGCTCTGGGGCCAACGTCCTGACTTTC NA TRBV2 TRBD2 TRBJ2-6
CASSPKDRVGYTF TGTGCCAGCAGCCCAAAGGACAGGGTCGGCTACACCTTC few TRBV7-9 TRBD1 TRBJ1-2
CASTVTSGSSYNEQFF TGTGCCAGTACCGTAACTAGCGGTAGCTCCTACAATGAGCAGTTCTTC NA TRBV19 TRBD2 TRBJ2-1
CASSPPDRGLVNEQFF TGTGCCAGCTCACCACCGGACAGGGGTTTGGTCAATGAGCAGTTCTTC once TRBV18 TRBD1 TRBJ2-1
CASSQESNGGWGTDTQYF TGTGCCAGCAGCCAAGAAAGTAACGGGGGGTGGGGCACAGATACGCAGTATTTT NA TRBV14 TRBD2 TRBJ2-3
CASSQEGLSGTRSYEQYF TGTGCCAGCAGCCAAGAAGGCCTCTCCGGGACTAGATCCTACGAGCAGTACTTC NA TRBV3-1/TRBV3-2 TRBD2 TRBJ2-7